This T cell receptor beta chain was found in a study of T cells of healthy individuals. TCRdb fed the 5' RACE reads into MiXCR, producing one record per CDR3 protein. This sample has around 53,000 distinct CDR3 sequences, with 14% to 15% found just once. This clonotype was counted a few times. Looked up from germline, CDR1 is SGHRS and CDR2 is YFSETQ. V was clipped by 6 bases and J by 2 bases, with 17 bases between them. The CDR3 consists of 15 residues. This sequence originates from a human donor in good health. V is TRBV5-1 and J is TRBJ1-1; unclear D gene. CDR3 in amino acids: CASTNDALRNTEAFF. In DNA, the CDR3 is TGCGCCAGCACAAACGATGCCCTACGAAACACTGAAGCTTTCTTT. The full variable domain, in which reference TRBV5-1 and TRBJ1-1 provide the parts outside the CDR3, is KAGVTQTPRYLIKTRGQQVTLSCSPISGHRSVSWYQQTPGQGLQFLFEYFSETQRNKGNFPGRFSGRQFSNSRSEMNVSTLELGDSALYLCASTNDALRNTEAFFGQGTRLTVV.